Sequencing of this TCR beta chain was carried out in a study of identical twins. This clonotype was counted only a few times. V lost 0 bases and J lost 8, with 7 bases in between. Germline lookup yields CDR1 MNHNS and CDR2 SASEGT. The CDR3 consists of 12 residues. TCRdb passed the 5' RACE reads through MiXCR, listing each CDR3 protein once. The data show about 790,000 distinct CDR3 sequences, 18% seen once. This same sample was also part of a study on T cells expressing NK-cell markers.

The receptor was derived from a woman aged 18-29 years in good health. The specimen was PBMCs. The chain recombines TRBV6-1 with TRBJ1-1, with D perhaps TRBD1 (5 bases). The CDR3 reads CASSEAGAEAFF. For the CDR3, the DNA is TGTGCCAGCAGTGAAGCTGGGGCAGAAGCTTTCTTT.